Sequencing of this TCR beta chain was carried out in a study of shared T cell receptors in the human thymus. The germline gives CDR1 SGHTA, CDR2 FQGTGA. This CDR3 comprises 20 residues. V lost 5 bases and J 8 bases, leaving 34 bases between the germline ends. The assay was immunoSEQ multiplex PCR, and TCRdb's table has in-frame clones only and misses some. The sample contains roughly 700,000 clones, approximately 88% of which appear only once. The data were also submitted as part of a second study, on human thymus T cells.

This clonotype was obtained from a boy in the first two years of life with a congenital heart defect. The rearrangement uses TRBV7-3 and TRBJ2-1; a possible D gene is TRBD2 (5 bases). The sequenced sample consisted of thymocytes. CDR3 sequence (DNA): TGTGCCAGCAGCCGAGTTGAGGACTGGGCGCCTCTTTCGGCCGACTATGAGCAGTTCTTC. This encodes CASSRVEDWAPLSADYEQFF.